This T cell receptor beta chain emerged from a study of OX40 agonist ivuxolimab in advanced cancers. Study details: Intravenous ivuxolimab at 0.01 to 10 mg/kg was given to patients every 2 weeks.

Comment on this clone: Its antigen is as yet unknown.

The protocol was immunoSEQ multiplex PCR, while the TCRdb copy is restricted to in-frame clones and leaves out a portion. The profile shows some 69,000 clones, 89% of them singletons. Whole-study results and caveats: The authors did not determine the antigen specificity of the expanded peripheral T cells. In the 0.1-3.0 mg/kg groups, partial responders showed among the lowest expansion. Dosing at 0.1 to 3.0 mg/kg was accompanied by clonal expansion of CD4+ and CD8+ blood T cells by week 6.

V was cut by 4 bases and J by 0 bases, with 10 bases left in between. In germline, CDR1 is KGHSH, CDR2 LQKENI. The CDR3 runs to 15 residues. The V and J genes are TRBV18 and TRBJ2-1; D may be TRBD2 (6 bases). This sequence originates from an adult with an advanced solid tumor such as melanoma, head and neck, liver or kidney cancer. Sequenced material: CD4+ or CD8+ T cells sorted from blood, taken in a trial of the OX40 agonist ivuxolimab. CDR3 residues: CASSQVAASYNEQFF. In DNA, the CDR3 is TGTGCCAGCTCACAAGTAGCGGCCTCCTACAATGAGCAGTTCTTC.